A selection of T cell receptor beta chains follows, all from one sample in a study of blood T cells in healthy people across ages. TCRdb recomputed calls from the 5' RACE reads with MiXCR, one row per CDR3 protein. The sample records hundreds of thousands of distinct CDR3 sequences, 40% to 65% being singletons. Sequenced: blood. The receptor set was obtained from an elderly woman in good health. CDR3s include the opening cysteine and the closing phenylalanine or tryptophan. The order of the fields is clone size, J gene, CDR3 length, V gene, CDR3 protein. The listing skips clone size in some rows; elsewhere it reads once, few, many or a size class.

abundance: NA
j_gene: TRBJ2-2
len: 15
v_gene: TRBV10-3
CDR3aa: CAISGLAGNTGELFF

abundance: few
j_gene: TRBJ1-1
len: 13
v_gene: TRBV5-1
CDR3aa: CASSLWESTEAFF

abundance: NA
j_gene: TRBJ2-1
len: 14
v_gene: TRBV10-2
CDR3aa: CASKTSGEIDEQFF

abundance: few
j_gene: TRBJ1-1
len: 10
v_gene: TRBV20-1
CDR3aa: CSASRSWAFF

abundance: NA
j_gene: TRBJ2-5
len: 14
v_gene: TRBV27
CDR3aa: CASSLRQSNQPQYF

abundance: NA
j_gene: TRBJ2-1
len: 17
v_gene: TRBV5-1
CDR3aa: CASSRTLNRGLYNEQFF

abundance: many
j_gene: TRBJ2-1
len: 16
v_gene: TRBV7-3
CDR3aa: CASSLISGTGNSEQFF

abundance: NA
j_gene: TRBJ2-5
len: 12
v_gene: TRBV7-9
CDR3aa: CASSLGPVLQYF

abundance: once
j_gene: TRBJ1-3
len: 14
v_gene: TRBV9
CDR3aa: CASSVGGAGNTIYF

abundance: NA
j_gene: TRBJ2-7
len: 17
v_gene: TRBV20-1
CDR3aa: CSARERSSPRGNYEQYF

abundance: few
j_gene: TRBJ2-2
len: 15
v_gene: TRBV3-1
CDR3aa: CASSPLGLHTGELFF

abundance: NA
j_gene: TRBJ1-2
len: 13
v_gene: TRBV7-9
CDR3aa: CASSSGGPYGYTF

abundance: NA
j_gene: TRBJ2-1
len: 14
v_gene: TRBV20-1
CDR3aa: CSAVKRDSYNEQFF

abundance: NA
j_gene: NA
len: 15
v_gene: TRBV9
CDR3aa: CASSYTGGAYNEQYF

abundance: NA
j_gene: TRBJ2-3
len: 15
v_gene: TRBV6-5
CDR3aa: CASSLRDRATDTQYF

abundance: few
j_gene: TRBJ2-3
len: 14
v_gene: TRBV6-1
CDR3aa: CASSDVQGTDTQYF

abundance: NA
j_gene: TRBJ2-1
len: 16
v_gene: TRBV7-9
CDR3aa: CASSLAGAGAFNEQFF

abundance: NA
j_gene: TRBJ2-1
len: 13
v_gene: TRBV3-1
CDR3aa: CASSRMRDDEQFF

abundance: many
j_gene: TRBJ2-1
len: 14
v_gene: TRBV27
CDR3aa: CASSLNQVVNEQFF

abundance: NA
j_gene: TRBJ1-1
len: 16
v_gene: TRBV11-2
CDR3aa: CASSSPTTGLNTEAFF

abundance: NA
j_gene: NA
len: 12
v_gene: TRBV29-1
CDR3aa: CSVLKQPYEQYF

abundance: many
j_gene: TRBJ2-7
len: 12
v_gene: TRBV20-1
CDR3aa: CSALRGGTEQYF

abundance: few
j_gene: TRBJ2-1
len: 14
v_gene: TRBV29-1
CDR3aa: CSVVGGGLSGEQFF

abundance: NA
j_gene: TRBJ2-4
len: 13
v_gene: TRBV27
CDR3aa: CASSPDRWNIQYF

abundance: few
j_gene: TRBJ2-5
len: 11
v_gene: TRBV30
CDR3aa: CAWARVETQYF

abundance: NA
j_gene: TRBJ2-7
len: 14
v_gene: TRBV14
CDR3aa: CASSHRGSLIEQYF

abundance: NA
j_gene: TRBJ2-2
len: 14
v_gene: TRBV7-2
CDR3aa: CASSLCPGTGELFF

abundance: few
j_gene: TRBJ2-5
len: 17
v_gene: TRBV7-9
CDR3aa: CASSLRSSGQGRGTQYF

abundance: NA
j_gene: TRBJ1-1
len: 12
v_gene: TRBV5-1
CDR3aa: CASTTGDTEAFF

abundance: many
j_gene: TRBJ2-1
len: 11
v_gene: TRBV25-1
CDR3aa: CASSERQKQFF

abundance: many
j_gene: TRBJ2-7
len: 13
v_gene: TRBV12-3/TRBV12-4
CDR3aa: CASSFNVGYEQYF

abundance: many
j_gene: TRBJ1-2
len: 14
v_gene: TRBV6-6
CDR3aa: CASSTSTGNYGYTF

abundance: NA
j_gene: TRBJ1-5
len: 15
v_gene: TRBV7-9
CDR3aa: CASSAATLSNQPQHF

abundance: few
j_gene: TRBJ2-7
len: 16
v_gene: TRBV2
CDR3aa: CASSDPGGTGAYEQYF

abundance: NA
j_gene: TRBJ2-1
len: 13
v_gene: TRBV9
CDR3aa: CASSPQGTYEQFF

abundance: NA
j_gene: TRBJ1-2
len: 15
v_gene: TRBV12-3/TRBV12-4
CDR3aa: CASSLSTRGGYGYTF

abundance: many
j_gene: TRBJ2-1
len: 16
v_gene: TRBV5-1
CDR3aa: CASSPEPGQPYNEQFF

abundance: NA
j_gene: TRBJ2-7
len: 13
v_gene: TRBV9
CDR3aa: CASSVGMSYEQYF

abundance: many
j_gene: TRBJ2-1
len: 15
v_gene: TRBV3-1
CDR3aa: CASSRRGLAGNEQFF

abundance: NA
j_gene: TRBJ2-1
len: 13
v_gene: TRBV29-1
CDR3aa: CSVPGQGFNEQFF

abundance: NA
j_gene: TRBJ2-5
len: 18
v_gene: TRBV7-2
CDR3aa: CASSLDGSGGWITETQYF

abundance: NA
j_gene: TRBJ2-1
len: 13
v_gene: TRBV4-1
CDR3aa: CASSQPDGNEQFF

abundance: few
j_gene: TRBJ1-2
len: 14
v_gene: TRBV9
CDR3aa: CASNPGRGNYGYTF

abundance: NA
j_gene: TRBJ2-5
len: 16
v_gene: TRBV20-1
CDR3aa: CSALTLLDSFSETQYF

abundance: many
j_gene: TRBJ2-1
len: 15
v_gene: TRBV12-3/TRBV12-4
CDR3aa: CASSFGLSSYNEQFF

abundance: few
j_gene: TRBJ1-4
len: 16
v_gene: TRBV28
CDR3aa: CASSPRHTATNEKLFF

abundance: few
j_gene: TRBJ2-5
len: 14
v_gene: TRBV15
CDR3aa: CATSSKKGGETQYF

abundance: NA
j_gene: TRBJ2-5
len: 15
v_gene: TRBV3-1
CDR3aa: CASSQDGGGRETQYF

abundance: few
j_gene: TRBJ1-1
len: 14
v_gene: TRBV5-1
CDR3aa: CASSLVGGPTEAFF

abundance: NA
j_gene: TRBJ2-5
len: 16
v_gene: TRBV28
CDR3aa: CASSVPTAGLYNEQYF

abundance: NA
j_gene: TRBJ2-5
len: 12
v_gene: TRBV7-2
CDR3aa: CASSPLAGGRYF

abundance: many
j_gene: TRBJ1-2
len: 14
v_gene: TRBV6-5
CDR3aa: CASSYSEANYGYTF

abundance: many
j_gene: TRBJ2-1
len: 13
v_gene: TRBV5-5
CDR3aa: CASNSRTVNEQFF

abundance: NA
j_gene: TRBJ1-5
len: 14
v_gene: TRBV30
CDR3aa: CAWSSGTGNQPQHF

abundance: NA
j_gene: TRBJ2-3
len: 14
v_gene: TRBV30
CDR3aa: CAWTARQLTDTQYF

abundance: NA
j_gene: TRBJ1-2
len: 14
v_gene: TRBV6-2/TRBV6-3
CDR3aa: CASSRGTLRYGYTF